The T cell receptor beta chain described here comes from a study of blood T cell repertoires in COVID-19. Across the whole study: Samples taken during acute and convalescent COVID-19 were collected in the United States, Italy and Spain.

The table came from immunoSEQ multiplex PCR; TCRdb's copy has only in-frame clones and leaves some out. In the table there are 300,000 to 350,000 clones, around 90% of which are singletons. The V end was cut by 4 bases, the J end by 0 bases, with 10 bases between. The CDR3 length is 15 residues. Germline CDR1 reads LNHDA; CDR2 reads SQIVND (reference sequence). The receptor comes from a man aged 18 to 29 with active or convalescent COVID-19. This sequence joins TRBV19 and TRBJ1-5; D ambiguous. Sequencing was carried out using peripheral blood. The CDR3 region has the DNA TGTGCCAGTAGTAATGGTCTATTTAGCAATCAGCCCCAGCATTTT. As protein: CASSNGLFSNQPQHF.